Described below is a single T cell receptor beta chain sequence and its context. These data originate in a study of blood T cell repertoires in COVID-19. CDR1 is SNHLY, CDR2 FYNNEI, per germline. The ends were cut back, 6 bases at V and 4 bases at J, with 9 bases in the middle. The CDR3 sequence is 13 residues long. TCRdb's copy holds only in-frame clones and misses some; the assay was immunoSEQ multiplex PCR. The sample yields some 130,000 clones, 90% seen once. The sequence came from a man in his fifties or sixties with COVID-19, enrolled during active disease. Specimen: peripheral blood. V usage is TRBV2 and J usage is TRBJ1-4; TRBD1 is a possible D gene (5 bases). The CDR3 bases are TGTGCCAGCAGCAGGGCGAGTAATGAAAAACTGTTTTTT. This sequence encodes CASSRASNEKLFF. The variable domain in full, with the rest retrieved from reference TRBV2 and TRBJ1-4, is EPEVTQTPSHQVTQMGQEVILRCVPISNHLYFYWYRQILGQKVEFLVSFYNNEISEKSEIFDDQFSVERPDGSNFTLKIRSTKLEDSAMYFCASSRASNEKLFFGSGTQLSVL.